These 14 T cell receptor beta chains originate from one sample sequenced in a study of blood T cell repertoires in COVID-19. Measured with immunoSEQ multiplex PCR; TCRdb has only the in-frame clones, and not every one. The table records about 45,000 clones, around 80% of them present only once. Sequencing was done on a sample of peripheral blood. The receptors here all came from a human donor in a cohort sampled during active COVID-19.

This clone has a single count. The DNA of the CDR3 is TGCGCCAGCAGCCCAGGGGTAAATCAGCCCCAGCATTTT. It specifies CASSPGVNQPQHF. The gene calls are TRBV4-1 and TRBJ1-5; tentatively, D is TRBD1 (6 bases). Trimming took off 4 bases at V and 4 bases at J, with 8 bases between the two ends. The CDR3 loop spans 13 amino acids. Germline CDR1 and CDR2: MGHRA and YSYEKL.

In DNA form, the CDR3 reads TGTGCCAGCTTCAAACGGGAGTCTGGGGCCAACGTCCTGACTTTC. Protein sequence: CASFKRESGANVLTF. The chain combines TRBV5-4 with TRBJ2-6, with a possible D match to TRBD2 (6 bases). The CDR3 sequence is 15 residues long. V was clipped by 7 bases and J by 1 base, with 12 bases between them. Per germline, CDR1 SGHNT and CDR2 YYREEE (reference sequence).

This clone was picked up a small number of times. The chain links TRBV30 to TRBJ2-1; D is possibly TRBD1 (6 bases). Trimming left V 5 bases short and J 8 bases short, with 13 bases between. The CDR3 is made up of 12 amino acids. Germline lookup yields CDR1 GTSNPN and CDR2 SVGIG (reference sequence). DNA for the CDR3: TGTGCCTGGTCCGGACAGCCGGATGAGCAGTTCTTC. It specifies CAWSGQPDEQFF.

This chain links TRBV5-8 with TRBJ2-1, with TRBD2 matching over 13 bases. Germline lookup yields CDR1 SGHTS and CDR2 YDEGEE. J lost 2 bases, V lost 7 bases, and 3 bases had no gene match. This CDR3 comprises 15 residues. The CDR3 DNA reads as TGTGCCAGCGGGACTAGCGGGGCAACCTACAATGAGCAGTTCTTC. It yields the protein CASGTSGATYNEQFF.

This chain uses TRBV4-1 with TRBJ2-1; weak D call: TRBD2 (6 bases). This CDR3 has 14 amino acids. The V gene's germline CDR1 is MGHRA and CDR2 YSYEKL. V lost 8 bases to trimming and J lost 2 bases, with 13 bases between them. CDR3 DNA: TGCGCCAGCGCGGAGGGGCCCGCCTACAATGAGCAGTTCTTC. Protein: CASAEGPAYNEQFF.

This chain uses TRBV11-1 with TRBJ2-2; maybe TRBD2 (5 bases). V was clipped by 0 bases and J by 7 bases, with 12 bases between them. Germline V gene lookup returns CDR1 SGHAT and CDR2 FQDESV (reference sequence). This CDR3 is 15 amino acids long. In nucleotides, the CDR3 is TGTGCCAGCAGCTTAGCCGGGGTCCCAAGCGGGGAGCTGTTTTTT. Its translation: CASSLAGVPSGELFF. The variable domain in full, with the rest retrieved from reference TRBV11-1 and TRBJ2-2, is EAEVAQSPRYKITEKSQAVAFWCDPISGHATLYWYRQILGQGPELLVQFQDESVVDDSQLPKDRFSAERLKGVDSTLKIQPAELGDSAMYLCASSLAGVPSGELFFGEGSRLTVL.

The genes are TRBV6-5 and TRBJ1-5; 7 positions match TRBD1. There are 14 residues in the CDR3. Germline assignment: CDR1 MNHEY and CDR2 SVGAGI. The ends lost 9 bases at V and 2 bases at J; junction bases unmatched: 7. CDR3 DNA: TGTGCCAGTACCGGAGGGGGCCGCAATCAGCCCCAGCATTTT. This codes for CASTGGGRNQPQHF.

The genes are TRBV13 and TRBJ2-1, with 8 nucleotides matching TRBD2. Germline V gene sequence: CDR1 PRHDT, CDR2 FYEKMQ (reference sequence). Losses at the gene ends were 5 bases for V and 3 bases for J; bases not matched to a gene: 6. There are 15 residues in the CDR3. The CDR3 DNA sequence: TGTGCCAGCAGCCCGGGAGGGGCTAGCTACAATGAGCAGTTCTTC. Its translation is CASSPGGASYNEQFF.

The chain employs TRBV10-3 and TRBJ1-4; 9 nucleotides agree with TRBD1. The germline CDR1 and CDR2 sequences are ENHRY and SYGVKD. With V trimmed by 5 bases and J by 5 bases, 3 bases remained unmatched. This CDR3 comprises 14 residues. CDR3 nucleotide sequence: TGTGCCATCAGTTCCGGGACAGGGAATGAAAAACTGTTTTTT. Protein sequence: CAISSGTGNEKLFF.

The CDR3 DNA follows: TGTGCCAGCAGTGAACTTCATGGGCAGTATAATTCACCCCTCCACTTT. Protein: CASSELHGQYNSPLHF. The J gene is TRBJ1-6, the V gene TRBV2; D is ambiguous. The CDR3 length is 16 residues. Germline V gene lookup returns CDR1 SNHLY and CDR2 FYNNEI. The V gene lost 2 bases and the J gene lost 4 bases, with 12 bases spanning the gap.

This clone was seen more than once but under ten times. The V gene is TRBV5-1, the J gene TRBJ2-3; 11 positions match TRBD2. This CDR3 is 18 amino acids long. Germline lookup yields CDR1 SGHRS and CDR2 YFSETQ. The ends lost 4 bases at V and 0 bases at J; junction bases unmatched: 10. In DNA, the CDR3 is TGCGCCAGCAGCGCATCTAGCGGGGGGACCACTAGCACAGATACGCAGTATTTT. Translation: CASSASSGGTTSTDTQYF.

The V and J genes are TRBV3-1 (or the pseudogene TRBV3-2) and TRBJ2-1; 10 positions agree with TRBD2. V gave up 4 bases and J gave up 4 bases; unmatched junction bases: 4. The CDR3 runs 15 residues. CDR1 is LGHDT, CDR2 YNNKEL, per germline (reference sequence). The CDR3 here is CASSPGLANYNEQFF. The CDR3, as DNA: TGTGCCAGCAGCCCGGGACTAGCGAATTACAATGAGCAGTTCTTC.

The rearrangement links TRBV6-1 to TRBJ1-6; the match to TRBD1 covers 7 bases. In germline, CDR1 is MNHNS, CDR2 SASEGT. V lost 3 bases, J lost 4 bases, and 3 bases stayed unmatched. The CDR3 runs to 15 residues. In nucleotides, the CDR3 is TGTGCCAGCAGTGAGTCACAGGGGTATAATTCACCCCTCCACTTT. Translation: CASSESQGYNSPLHF.

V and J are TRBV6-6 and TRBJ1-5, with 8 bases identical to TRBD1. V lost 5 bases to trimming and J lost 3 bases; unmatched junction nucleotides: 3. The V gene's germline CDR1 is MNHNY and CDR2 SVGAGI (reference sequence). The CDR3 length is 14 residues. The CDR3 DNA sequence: TGTGCCAGCAGTGGACAGGGTACCAATCAGCCCCAGCATTTT. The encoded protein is CASSGQGTNQPQHF.